These 18 T cell receptor beta chains originate from one sample sequenced in a study of cytomegalovirus exposure and HLA in healthy donors. Amplification used 60 Vbeta primers and 13 Jbeta primers. Only in-frame clones appear in the TCRdb table, and some are missing; sequencing was by immunoSEQ multiplex PCR. The sample yields 200,000 to 250,000 clones, 70% to 90% seen once. The sample was PBMCs. These receptors originate from a woman between 55 and 75 years old in good health and CMV-seropositive.

This chain connects TRBV7-3 to TRBJ2-3; TRBD2 matches at 11 bases. The ends lost 8 bases at V and 4 bases at J; junction bases unmatched: 11. The CDR3 length is 16 residues. CDR1 and CDR2 (germline): SGHTA, FQGTGA. CDR3 nucleotides: TGTGCCAGCTCCGGTGGTAGCGGGAGGGCTGCAGATACGCAGTATTTT. Protein product: CASSGGSGRAADTQYF. Supplemented by reference TRBV7-3 and TRBJ2-3, the full variable domain reads GAGVSQTPSNKVTEKGKYVELRCDPISGHTALYWYRQSLGQGPEFLIYFQGTGAADDSGLPNDRFFAVRPEGSVSTLKIQRTERGDSAVYLCASSGGSGRAADTQYFGPGTRLTVL.

To note about this clone: A read error may produce the germline difference seen at one junction end. The chain combines TRBV28 with TRBJ1-3, with a possible D match to TRBD1 (6 bases). The CDR3 has 11 amino acids. CDR1 MDHEN and CDR2 SYDVKM come from the germline V gene. For the CDR3, the DNA is TGTGCCAGCACCCACCGGACAGCCACGGATTTT. It specifies CASTHRTATDF.

The table lists this clone with a few counts. The rearrangement uses TRBV5-1 and TRBJ1-2; no reliable D call. Looked up from germline, CDR1 is SGHRS and CDR2 is YFSETQ. V lost 0 bases and J 4 bases, leaving 13 bases between the germline ends. This CDR3 region has 15 residues. CDR3 nucleotides: TGCGCCAGCAGCTTGGACGTACTAGAGGGCTATGGCTACACCTTC. It codes for CASSLDVLEGYGYTF. Full variable domain (remainder filled in from reference TRBV5-1 and TRBJ1-2): KAGVTQTPRYLIKTRGQQVTLSCSPISGHRSVSWYQQTPGQGLQFLFEYFSETQRNKGNFPGRFSGRQFSNSRSEMNVSTLELGDSALYLCASSLDVLEGYGYTFGSGTRLTVV.

This clone has a single count. The chain uses TRBV5-1 and TRBJ1-2; 10 nucleotides match TRBD1. Germline V lookup: CDR1 SGHRS, CDR2 YFSETQ. This CDR3 has 14 amino acids. Trimming removed 4 bases from V and 6 bases from J; junction bases left unmatched: 6. For the CDR3, the DNA is TGCGCCAGCAGCGCAACCGGGACAGGGGATGGCTACACCTTC. Translation: CASSATGTGDGYTF.

The chain employs TRBV10-2 and TRBJ2-3; 9 bases align to TRBD2. Germline CDR1 WSHSY, CDR2 SAAADI. V shed 6 bases and J 5 bases; nucleotides not matched to a gene: 3. CDR3 size: 13 residues. For the CDR3, the DNA is TGCGCCAGCAGGGCAGCGGGAGGAGATACGCAGTATTTT. It codes for CASRAAGGDTQYF.

The CDR3 loop is CASSLDPGSRYTF. For the CDR3, the DNA is TGTGCCAGCAGCTTAGACCCAGGTAGTCGCTACACCTTC. This chain uses TRBV7-9 with TRBJ1-2; D is ambiguous. The V end was cut by 1 base, the J end by 9 bases, with 12 bases between. Per the germline V gene, CDR1 is SEHNR and CDR2 is FQNEAQ (reference sequence). The CDR3 contains 13 residues.

V and J are TRBV30 and TRBJ2-1; the match to TRBD2 covers 9 bases. Germline trimming cut 3 bases from V and 8 bases from J; bases unmatched to any gene: 8. This CDR3 is built from 14 residues. Germline assignment: CDR1 GTSNPN and CDR2 SVGIG (reference sequence). CDR3 amino acids: CAWRFAGGLYEQFF. The CDR3 DNA follows: TGTGCCTGGAGATTCGCGGGAGGGTTGTATGAGCAGTTCTTC.

The genes are TRBV7-9 and TRBJ2-3; 8 bases line up with TRBD1. The CDR3 consists of 11 residues. With 9 bases clipped from V and 5 bases from J, the junction kept 1 base outside the gene matches. The germline V gene encodes CDR1 SEHNR and CDR2 FQNEAQ (reference sequence). As DNA, the CDR3 is TGTGCCAGTGACAGGGGAGATACGCAGTATTTT. Translated: CASDRGDTQYF.

Details on this clone: Mismatch with germline at one junction end may stem from a read error. The rearrangement uses TRBV15 and TRBJ1-1, with a possible D match to TRBD1 (5 bases). The CDR3 sequence is 16 residues long. The germline V gene has CDR1 LNHNV and CDR2 YYDKDF (reference sequence). The CDR3 loop is CATSGEGVGGDTEAFF. The CDR3 DNA is TGTGCCACCAGCGGAGAAGGGGTCGGGGGGGACACTGAAGCTTTCTTT. Based on the CDR3 plus reference TRBV15 and TRBJ1-1, the full variable domain is DAMVIQNPRYQVTQFGKPVTLSCSQTLNHNVMYWYQQKSSQAPKLLFHYYDKDFNNEADTPDNFQSRRPNTSFCFLDIRSPGLGDTAMYLCATSGEGVGGDTEAFFGQGTRLTVV.

The chain joins TRBV7-8 to TRBJ1-1, with D possibly matching TRBD1 (6 bases). The CDR3 contains 12 residues. The V gene lost 4 bases and the J gene lost 7 bases, with 10 bases spanning the gap. The germline V gene encodes CDR1 SGHVS and CDR2 FQNEAQ. CDR3 loop: CASSYGQYEAFF. CDR3 in DNA: TGTGCCAGCAGCTACGGACAGTATGAAGCTTTCTTT.

The rearrangement joins TRBV4-1 to TRBJ2-1; D may be TRBD2 (5 bases). The length of the CDR3 is 17 residues. CDR1 MGHRA and CDR2 YSYEKL come from the germline V gene. The V end lost 4 bases, the J end lost 0 bases, and 16 bases lay between the germline ends. The CDR3 region has the DNA TGCGCCAGCAGCCCCCTTTATAGCGCTAGCTCCTACAATGAGCAGTTCTTC. Its protein product is CASSPLYSASSYNEQFF.

Concerning this clone: Other nucleotide sequences from this sample produce the same CDR3. The V gene is TRBV28, the J gene TRBJ1-6; maybe TRBD1 (6 bases). The V gene lost 3 bases and the J gene lost 5 bases, with 8 bases spanning the gap. Germline V gene lookup returns CDR1 MDHEN and CDR2 SYDVKM. The CDR3 length is 14 residues. CDR3 nucleotides: TGTGCCAGCAGTTTGCCAGGGGATAATTCACCCCTCCACTTT. It is translated as CASSLPGDNSPLHF.

The chain links TRBV10-3 to TRBJ2-1; 8 nucleotides align to TRBD2. This CDR3 has 14 amino acids. Germline CDR1 and CDR2: ENHRY and SYGVKD. The junction had 11 bases not matched to a gene; V was cut back by 10 bases and J by 6 bases. CDR3 nucleotides: TGTGCCAGCGATAGCGGGATCGGTTCCAATGAGCAGTTCTTC. Translation gives CASDSGIGSNEQFF.

The chain uses TRBV5-5 and TRBJ1-5; D unresolved. V gave up 0 bases and J gave up 2 bases, with 9 bases separating them. The CDR3 loop spans 15 amino acids. The germline V gene encodes CDR1 SGHKS and CDR2 YYEKEE (reference sequence). The CDR3 loop reads CASSLAGEGNQPQHF. CDR3 DNA: TGTGCCAGCAGCTTGGCGGGAGAGGGCAATCAGCCCCAGCATTTT.

The chain is built from TRBV6-5 and TRBJ2-7; a weak D match, TRBD2 (5 bases). Germline V gene sequence: CDR1 MNHEY, CDR2 SVGAGI. CDR3 length: 15 amino acids. V lost 6 bases and J lost 1, with 16 bases in between. CDR3 sequence: CASRPTSLGSYEQYF. CDR3 DNA sequence: TGTGCCAGCAGGCCCACTAGTTTGGGATCCTACGAGCAGTACTTC.

The chain has TRBV9 and TRBJ1-4; 11 nucleotides match TRBD1. The CDR3 covers 15 residues. Per the germline V gene, CDR1 is SGDLS and CDR2 is YYNGEE. The V segment lost 4 bases and the J segment 7 bases; nucleotides outside the gene matches: 6. The CDR3 region has the DNA TGTGCCAGCAGCCCACGGACAGGGGGCGTTGAAAAACTGTTTTTT. Translation gives CASSPRTGGVEKLFF.

J is TRBJ1-1 and V is TRBV9, with 9 positions matching TRBD1. The CDR3 length is 17 residues. In germline, CDR1 is SGDLS, CDR2 YYNGEE. After removal of 0 bases from V and 4 bases from J, the junction contained 10 bases not matched to a gene. The CDR3 region has the DNA TGTGCCAGCAGCGTAGTCCCCGGACAGGGGTTGGGCACTGAAGCTTTCTTT. It encodes CASSVVPGQGLGTEAFF.

This clone was seen a single time. The chain uses TRBV2 and TRBJ1-4, with 9 bases that match TRBD1. Trimming cost V 5 bases and J 2 bases; bases outside gene matches: 3. CDR1 SNHLY and CDR2 FYNNEI come from the germline V gene. This CDR3 is 15 amino acids long. Written as DNA, the CDR3 is TGTGCCAGCAGTCCTGGACAGGGGACTAATGAAAAACTGTTTTTT. This encodes CASSPGQGTNEKLFF.